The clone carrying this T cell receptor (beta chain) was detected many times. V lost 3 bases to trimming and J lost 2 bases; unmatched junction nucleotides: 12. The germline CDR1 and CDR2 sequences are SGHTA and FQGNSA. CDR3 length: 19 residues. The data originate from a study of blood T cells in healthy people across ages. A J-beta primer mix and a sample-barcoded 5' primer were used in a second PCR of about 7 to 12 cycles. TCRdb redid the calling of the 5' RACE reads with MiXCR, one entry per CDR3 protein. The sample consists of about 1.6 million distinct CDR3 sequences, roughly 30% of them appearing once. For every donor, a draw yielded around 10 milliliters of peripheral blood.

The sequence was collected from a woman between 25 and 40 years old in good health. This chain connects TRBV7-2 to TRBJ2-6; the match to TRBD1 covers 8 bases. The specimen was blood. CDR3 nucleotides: TGTGCCAGCAGCTTGTGGACAGGGCCAGCAGACACTGGGGCCAACGTCCTGACTTTC. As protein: CASSLWTGPADTGANVLTF.